Following are 4 T cell receptor beta chains from one sample sequenced in a study of T cells in Graves' hyperthyroidism and ophthalmopathy (dated by TCRdb to between 2018 and 2021). Receptor amplification or capture employed multiplex PCR. Data came from an Illumina HiSeq 2000. The TCR beta CDR3 regions were amplified from RNA transcripts. The first round of RT-PCR for the TCR CDR3 was performed with the HTBI primer set and the Qiagen OneStep RT-PCR kit. TCRdb took the public reads, trimmed them with fastp at Q25, ran MiXCR for clone calling and kept in-frame beta chains. Entries that share a CDR3 protein sequence are merged under the most common genes and DNA. The sample table shows approximately 600,000 distinct CDR3 sequences, and approximately 13% are seen once. Jointly, the top ten make up 5.5% to 7.5% of the sample. The sample comprised blood. These receptors all stem from a woman aged 25 to 39 with Graves' hyperthyroidism that later progressed to Graves' ophthalmopathy.

This clonotype was observed a few times. V and J are TRBV11-3 and TRBJ1-1; D is possibly TRBD1 (5 bases). Germline V gene data show CDR1 as SGHNT and CDR2 as YENEEA. The CDR3 loop spans 14 amino acids. Trimming took off 4 bases at V and 3 bases at J, with 12 bases between the two ends. The CDR3: CASSSVGADTEAFF. DNA of the CDR3: TGTGCCAGCAGCTCCGTCGGGGCGGACACTGAAGCTTTCTTT.

This clonotype was observed a handful of times. The J gene is TRBJ1-1, the V gene TRBV7-2; TRBD1 aligns across 8 bases. The CDR3 has 15 amino acids. In germline, CDR1 is SGHTA, CDR2 FQGNSA. Unmatched junction bases numbered 9, after V lost 5 bases and J lost 4 bases. The CDR3 DNA sequence: TGTGCCAGCAGCGCCCGACAGGGGTGGCGCACTGAAGCTTTCTTT. Translation gives CASSARQGWRTEAFF.

This clonotype appeared many times. The V gene is TRBV27, the J gene TRBJ2-2; a possible D gene is TRBD2 (5 bases). The V and J ends lost 5 bases and 4 bases respectively, with 14 bases between them. The germline V gene encodes CDR1 MNHEY and CDR2 SMNVEV (reference sequence). The CDR3 is 15 amino acids. In DNA, the CDR3 is TGTGCCAGCAGTCCCCGGTCCAGCGGCACCGGGGAGCTGTTTTTT. Its protein product is CASSPRSSGTGELFF.

The chain is built from TRBV7-3 and TRBJ1-1; tentatively, D is TRBD1 (5 bases). V was pared by 0 bases and J by 4 bases, with 12 bases between. The CDR3 is 15 residues long. Germline V lookup: CDR1 SGHTA, CDR2 FQGTGA. The CDR3 spells CASSLTSGGGTEAFF. CDR3 coding DNA: TGTGCCAGCAGCTTAACGTCCGGGGGGGGCACTGAAGCTTTCTTT.